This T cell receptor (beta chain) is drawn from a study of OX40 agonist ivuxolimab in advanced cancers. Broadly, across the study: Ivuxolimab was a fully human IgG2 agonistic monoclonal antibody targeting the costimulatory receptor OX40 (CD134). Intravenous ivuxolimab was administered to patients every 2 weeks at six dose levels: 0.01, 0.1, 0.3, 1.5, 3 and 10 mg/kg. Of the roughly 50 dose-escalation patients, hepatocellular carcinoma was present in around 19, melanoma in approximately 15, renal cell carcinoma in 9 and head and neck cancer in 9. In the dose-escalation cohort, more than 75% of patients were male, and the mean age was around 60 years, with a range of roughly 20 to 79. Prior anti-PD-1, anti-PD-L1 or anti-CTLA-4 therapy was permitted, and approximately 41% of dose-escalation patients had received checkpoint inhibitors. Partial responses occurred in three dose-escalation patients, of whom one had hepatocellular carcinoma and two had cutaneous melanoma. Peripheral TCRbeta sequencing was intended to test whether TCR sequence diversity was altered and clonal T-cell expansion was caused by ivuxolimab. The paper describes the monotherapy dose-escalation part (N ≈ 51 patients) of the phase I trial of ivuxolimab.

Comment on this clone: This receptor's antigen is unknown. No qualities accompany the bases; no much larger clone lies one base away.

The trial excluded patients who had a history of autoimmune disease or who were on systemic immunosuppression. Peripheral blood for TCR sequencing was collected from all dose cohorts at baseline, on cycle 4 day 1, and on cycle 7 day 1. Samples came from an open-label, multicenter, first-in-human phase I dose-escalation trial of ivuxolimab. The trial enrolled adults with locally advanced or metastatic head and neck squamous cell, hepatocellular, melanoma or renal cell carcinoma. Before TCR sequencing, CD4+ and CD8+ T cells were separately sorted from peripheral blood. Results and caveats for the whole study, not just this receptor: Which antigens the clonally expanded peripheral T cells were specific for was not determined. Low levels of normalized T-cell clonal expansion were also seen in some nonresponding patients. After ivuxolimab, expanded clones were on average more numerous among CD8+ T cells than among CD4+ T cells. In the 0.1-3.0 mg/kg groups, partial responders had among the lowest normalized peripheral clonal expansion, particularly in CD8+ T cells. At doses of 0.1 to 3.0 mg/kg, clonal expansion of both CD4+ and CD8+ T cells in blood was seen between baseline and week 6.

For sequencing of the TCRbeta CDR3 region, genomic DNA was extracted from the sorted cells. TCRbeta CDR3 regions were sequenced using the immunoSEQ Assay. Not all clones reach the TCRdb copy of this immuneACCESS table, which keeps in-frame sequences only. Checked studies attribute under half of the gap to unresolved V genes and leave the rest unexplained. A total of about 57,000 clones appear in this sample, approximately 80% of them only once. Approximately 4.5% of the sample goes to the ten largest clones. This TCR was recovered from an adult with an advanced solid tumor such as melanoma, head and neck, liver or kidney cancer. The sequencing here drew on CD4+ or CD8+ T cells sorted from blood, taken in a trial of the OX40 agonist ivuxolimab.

The DNA sequence is as follows: TGTGCCTGGAGAAGGTGGGGAAACACTGAAGCTTTCTTT. Its coded protein is CAWRRWGNTEAFF. The sequence links TRBV30 to TRBJ1-1, with no confident D gene call. Based on the germline V gene (reference sequence), the CDR1 and CDR2 sequences are GTSNPN and SVGIG. V and J are truncated by 3 bases and 2 bases respectively, leaving an intervening sequence of 10 bases. The CDR3 starts with the cysteine, ends with the phenylalanine, and has 13 residues. Only the CDR3 region is kept as DNA, spanning 39 bases read in frame from base 1.